The source of this T cell receptor (beta chain) is a study of T cells in Graves' hyperthyroidism and ophthalmopathy. Looking at the study overall: Before any treatment, at initial diagnosis, peripheral blood was collected.

This clonotype was seen more than once but under ten times. Its specificity is not known. The source material, RNA transcripts, was used to amplify TCR beta CDR3 regions. First-round RT-PCR with HTBI primers amplified the TCR CDR3 region. In TCRdb, the multiplex PCR reads were re-called with MiXCR into one record per CDR3 protein. This sample has 350,000 or so distinct CDR3 sequences; approximately 18% occur once, and the top ten carry almost 35%. The V end lost 3 bases, the J end lost 7 bases, and 10 bases lay between the germline ends. This CDR3 is 12 amino acids long. Germline V gene sequence: CDR1 GTSNPN, CDR2 SVGIG (reference sequence). General study results and limits: Most thyroid clonotypes with frequency above 0.001 were detected in blood.

Newly diagnosed hyperthyroidism, duration under 2 months, in patients aged 18 to 65. The blood was taken when hyperthyroidism was first diagnosed, before any ophthalmopathy symptoms showed up. The TCR originated in a woman aged 25 to 45 with Graves' hyperthyroidism that later progressed to Graves' ophthalmopathy. This chain joins TRBV30 and TRBJ2-1, with no clear D. Sequenced input: blood. The CDR3 here is CAWRPDGNEQFF. The CDR3 DNA reads TGTGCCTGGAGGCCAGACGGAAATGAGCAGTTCTTC.